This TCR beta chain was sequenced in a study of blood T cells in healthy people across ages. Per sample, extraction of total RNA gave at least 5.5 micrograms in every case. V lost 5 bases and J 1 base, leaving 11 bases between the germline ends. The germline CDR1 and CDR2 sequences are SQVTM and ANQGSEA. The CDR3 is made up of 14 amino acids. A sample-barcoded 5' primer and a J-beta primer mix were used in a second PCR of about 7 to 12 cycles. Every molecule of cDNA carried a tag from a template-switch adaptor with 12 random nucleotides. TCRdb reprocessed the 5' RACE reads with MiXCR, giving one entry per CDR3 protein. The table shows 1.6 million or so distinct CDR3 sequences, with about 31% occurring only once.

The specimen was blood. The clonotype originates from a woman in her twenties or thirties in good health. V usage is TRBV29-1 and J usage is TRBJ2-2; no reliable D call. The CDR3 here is CSVQSTLNTGELFF. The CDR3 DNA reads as TGCAGCGTTCAATCCACGTTGAACACCGGGGAGCTGTTTTTT.